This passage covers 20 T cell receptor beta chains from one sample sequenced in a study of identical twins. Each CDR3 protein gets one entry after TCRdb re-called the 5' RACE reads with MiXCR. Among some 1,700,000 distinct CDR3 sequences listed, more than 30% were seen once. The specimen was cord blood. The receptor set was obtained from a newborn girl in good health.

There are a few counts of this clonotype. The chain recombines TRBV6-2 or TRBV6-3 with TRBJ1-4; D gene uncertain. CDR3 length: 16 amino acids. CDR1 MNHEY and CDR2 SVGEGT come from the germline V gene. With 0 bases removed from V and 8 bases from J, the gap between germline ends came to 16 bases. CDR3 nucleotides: TGTGCCAGCAGTTACTCTCCAAAAGGGCTCTGGGAAAAACTGTTTTTT. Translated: CASSYSPKGLWEKLFF.

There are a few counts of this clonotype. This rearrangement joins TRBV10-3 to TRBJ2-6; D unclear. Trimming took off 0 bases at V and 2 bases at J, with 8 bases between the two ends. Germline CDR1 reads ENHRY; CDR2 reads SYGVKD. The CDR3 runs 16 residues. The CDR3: CAISESSGTGANVLTF. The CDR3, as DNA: TGTGCCATCAGTGAGTCGAGTGGGACTGGGGCCAACGTCCTGACTTTC.

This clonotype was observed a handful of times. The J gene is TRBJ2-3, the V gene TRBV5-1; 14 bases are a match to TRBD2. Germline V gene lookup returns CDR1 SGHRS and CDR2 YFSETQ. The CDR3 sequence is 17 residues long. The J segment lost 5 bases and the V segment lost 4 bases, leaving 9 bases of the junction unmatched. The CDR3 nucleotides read TGCGCCAGCAGCCTGAGCAAGACTAGCGGGAGGGTAGATACGCAGTATTTT. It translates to CASSLSKTSGRVDTQYF.

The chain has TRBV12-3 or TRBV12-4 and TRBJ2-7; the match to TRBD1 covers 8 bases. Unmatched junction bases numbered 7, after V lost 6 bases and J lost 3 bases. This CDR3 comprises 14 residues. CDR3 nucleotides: TGTGCCAGCAGAGCCCGGGACAGGAGCTACGAGCAGTACTTC. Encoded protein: CASRARDRSYEQYF.

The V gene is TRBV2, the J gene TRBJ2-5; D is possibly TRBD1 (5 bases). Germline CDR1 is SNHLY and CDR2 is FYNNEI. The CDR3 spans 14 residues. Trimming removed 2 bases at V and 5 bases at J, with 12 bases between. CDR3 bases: TGTGCCAGCAGTGAACAAGGGGTTCGGGAGACCCAGTACTTC. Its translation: CASSEQGVRETQYF.

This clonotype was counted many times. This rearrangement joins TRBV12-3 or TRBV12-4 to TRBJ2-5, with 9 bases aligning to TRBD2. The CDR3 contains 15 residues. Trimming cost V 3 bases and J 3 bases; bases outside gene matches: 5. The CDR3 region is CASSFLASGKETQYF. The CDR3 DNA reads TGTGCCAGCAGTTTTTTGGCTAGCGGGAAAGAGACCCAGTACTTC.

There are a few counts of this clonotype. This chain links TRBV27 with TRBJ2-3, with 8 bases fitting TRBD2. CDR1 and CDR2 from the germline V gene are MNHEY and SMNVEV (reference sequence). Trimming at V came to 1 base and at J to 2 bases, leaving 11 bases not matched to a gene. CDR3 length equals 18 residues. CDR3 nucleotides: TGTGCCAGCAGTTTATTTTTCCCTTTAGCGGGACCCACAGATACGCAGTATTTT. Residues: CASSLFFPLAGPTDTQYF.

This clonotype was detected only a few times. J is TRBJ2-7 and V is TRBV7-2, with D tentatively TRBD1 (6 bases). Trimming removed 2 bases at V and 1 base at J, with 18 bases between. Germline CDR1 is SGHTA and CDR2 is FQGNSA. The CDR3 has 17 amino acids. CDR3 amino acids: CASSLSNPGRGSYEQYF. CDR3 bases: TGTGCCAGCAGCTTATCCAACCCGGGCAGGGGATCCTACGAGCAGTACTTC.

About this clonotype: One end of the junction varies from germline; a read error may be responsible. The CDR3 loop reads CAGSDSKQGDYGYTF. Written as DNA, the CDR3 is TGTGCCGGCAGTGACTCGAAGCAGGGGGATTATGGCTACACCTTC. The J gene is TRBJ1-2, the V gene TRBV6-4, with TRBD1 matching over 7 bases. This CDR3 comprises 15 residues. In germline, CDR1 is MRHNA, CDR2 SNTAGT.

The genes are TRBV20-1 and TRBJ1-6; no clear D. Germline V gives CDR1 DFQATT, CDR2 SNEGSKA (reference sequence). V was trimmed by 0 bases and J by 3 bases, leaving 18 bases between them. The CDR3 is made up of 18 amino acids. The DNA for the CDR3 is TGCAGTGCTAGAGATTTCTCATTGACACCCCTCTATAATTCACCCCTCCACTTT. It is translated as CSARDFSLTPLYNSPLHF.

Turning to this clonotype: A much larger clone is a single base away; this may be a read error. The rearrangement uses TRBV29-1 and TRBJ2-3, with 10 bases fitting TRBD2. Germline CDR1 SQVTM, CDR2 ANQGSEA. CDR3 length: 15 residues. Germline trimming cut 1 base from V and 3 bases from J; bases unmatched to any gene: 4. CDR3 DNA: TGCAGCGTTGAAGGGAGCGGGAGGGCTACAGATACGCAGTATTTT. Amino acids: CSVEGSGRATDTQYF.

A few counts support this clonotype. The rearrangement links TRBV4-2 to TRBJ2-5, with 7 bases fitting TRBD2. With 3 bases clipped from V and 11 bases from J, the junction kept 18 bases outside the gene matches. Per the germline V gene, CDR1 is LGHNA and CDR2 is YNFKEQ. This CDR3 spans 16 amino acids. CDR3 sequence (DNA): TGTGCCAGCAGCCACTCACTAGCGTATATGAACAGTGAGCAGTACTTC. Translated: CASSHSLAYMNSEQYF.

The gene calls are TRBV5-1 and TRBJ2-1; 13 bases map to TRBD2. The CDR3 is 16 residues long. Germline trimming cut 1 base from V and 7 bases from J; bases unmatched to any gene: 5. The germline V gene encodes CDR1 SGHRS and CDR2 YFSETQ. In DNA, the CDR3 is TGCGCCAGCAGCTTGCAAGGACTAGCGGGAGTGAATGAGCAGTTCTTC. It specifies CASSLQGLAGVNEQFF.

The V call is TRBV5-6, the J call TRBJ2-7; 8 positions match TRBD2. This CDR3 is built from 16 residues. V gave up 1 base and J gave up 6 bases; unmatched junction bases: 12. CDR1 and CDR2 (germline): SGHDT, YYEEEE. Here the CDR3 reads CASSLNLQREIPEQYF. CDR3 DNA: TGTGCCAGCAGCTTGAATTTGCAGCGGGAGATACCCGAGCAGTACTTC.

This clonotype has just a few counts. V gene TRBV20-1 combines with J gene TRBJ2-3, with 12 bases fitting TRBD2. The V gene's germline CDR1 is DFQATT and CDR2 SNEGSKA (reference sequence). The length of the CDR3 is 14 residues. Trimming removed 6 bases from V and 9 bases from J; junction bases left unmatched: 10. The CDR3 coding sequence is TGCAGTGCCCCAACTAGCGGGGGGCAGGGCACGCAGTATTTT. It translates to CSAPTSGGQGTQYF.

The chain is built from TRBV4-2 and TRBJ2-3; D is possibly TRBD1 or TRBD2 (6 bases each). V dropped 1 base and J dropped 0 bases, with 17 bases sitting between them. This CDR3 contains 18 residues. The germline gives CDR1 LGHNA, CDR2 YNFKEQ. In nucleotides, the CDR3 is TGTGCCAGCAGCCAAGGATTGTTGAGGGGGACTAGCACAGATACGCAGTATTTT. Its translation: CASSQGLLRGTSTDTQYF.

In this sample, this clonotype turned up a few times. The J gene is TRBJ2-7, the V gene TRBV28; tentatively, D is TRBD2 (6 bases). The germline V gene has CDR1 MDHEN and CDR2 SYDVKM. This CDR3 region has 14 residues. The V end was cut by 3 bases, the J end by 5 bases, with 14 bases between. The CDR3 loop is CASSLAGRVHEQYF. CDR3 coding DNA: TGTGCCAGCAGTTTGGCGGGACGGGTCCACGAGCAGTACTTC.

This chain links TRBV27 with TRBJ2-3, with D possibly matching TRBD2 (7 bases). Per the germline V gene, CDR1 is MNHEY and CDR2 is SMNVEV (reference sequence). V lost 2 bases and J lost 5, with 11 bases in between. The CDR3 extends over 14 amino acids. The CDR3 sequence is CASSLAGEGDTQYF. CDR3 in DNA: TGTGCCAGCAGTTTAGCAGGGGAGGGAGATACGCAGTATTTT.

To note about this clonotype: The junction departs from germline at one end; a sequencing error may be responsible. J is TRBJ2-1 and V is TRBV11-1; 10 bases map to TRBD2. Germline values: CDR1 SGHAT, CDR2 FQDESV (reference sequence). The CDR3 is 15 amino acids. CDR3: CANSHLAGVYNEQFF. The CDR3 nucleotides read TGTGCCAACAGCCACCTAGCGGGGGTCTACAATGAGCAGTTCTTC.

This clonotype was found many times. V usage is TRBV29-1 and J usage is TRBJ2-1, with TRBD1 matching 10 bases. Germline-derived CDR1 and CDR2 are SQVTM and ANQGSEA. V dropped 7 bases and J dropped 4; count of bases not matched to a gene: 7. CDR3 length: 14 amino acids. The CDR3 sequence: CSAPRTGGYNEQFF. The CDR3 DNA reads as TGCAGCGCCCCACGGACAGGGGGATACAATGAGCAGTTCTTC.